This T cell receptor (beta chain) was retrieved from a study of radiation and T cells in renal cell carcinoma. TCRdb's copy holds only in-frame clones and misses some; the assay was immunoSEQ multiplex PCR. The data hold tens of thousands of clones, with around 80% observed a single time. Time point reported: baseline pretreatment blood. This sample's treatment: 15 Gy SBRT to primary tumor, nephrectomy 4 weeks later. The tumor was a clear cell renal cell carcinoma. Study-level points and caveats: In blood, top tumor clones expanded by 2 weeks, shrinking by 4.

Per germline, CDR1 SGHRS and CDR2 YFSETQ. V gave up 1 base and J gave up 7 bases; unmatched junction bases: 6. The CDR3 spans 15 residues. Points on this clone: The antigen is unknown.

The sequence came from a man aged 55-75 years with renal cell carcinoma. Sequenced here: blood, sampled from a patient whose treatment included radiotherapy and nephrectomy. The chain recombines TRBV5-1 with TRBJ2-2; 8 bases align to TRBD1. CDR3 coding DNA: TGCGCCAGCAGCTTGACAGGGGGGCCGGACGGGGAGCTGTTTTTT. Its protein product is CASSLTGGPDGELFF.